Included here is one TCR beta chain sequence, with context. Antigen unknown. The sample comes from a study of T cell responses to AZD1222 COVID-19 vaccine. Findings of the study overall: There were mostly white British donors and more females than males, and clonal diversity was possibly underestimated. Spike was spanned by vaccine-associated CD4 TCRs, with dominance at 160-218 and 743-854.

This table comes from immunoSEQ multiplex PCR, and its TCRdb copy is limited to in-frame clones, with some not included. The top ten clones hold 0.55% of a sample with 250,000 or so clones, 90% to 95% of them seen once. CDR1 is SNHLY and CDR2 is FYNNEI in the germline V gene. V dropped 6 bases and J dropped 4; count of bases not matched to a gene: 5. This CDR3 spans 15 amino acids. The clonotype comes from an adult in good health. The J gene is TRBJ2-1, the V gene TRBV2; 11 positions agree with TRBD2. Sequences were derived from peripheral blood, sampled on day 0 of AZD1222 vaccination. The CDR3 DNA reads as TGTGCCAGCAGGGCGGGACTAGCGGCTTACAATGAGCAGTTCTTC. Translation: CASRAGLAAYNEQFF.